Listed below are T cell receptor beta chains from one sample, sequenced in a study of T cells after yellow fever vaccination. Using its own MiXCR run on the 5' RACE reads, TCRdb lists one record per CDR3 protein. This sample has approximately 550,000 distinct CDR3 sequences; approximately 21% occur once, and the top ten carry roughly an eighth. The input for sequencing was PBMCs, taken 15 days after the yellow fever booster vaccination. These receptors came from a man aged 25 to 40 who received the YFV17D yellow fever vaccine. The conserved cysteine and the conserved F or W are not part of the CDR3 here. Each record gives: CDR3 length, V gene, J gene, CDR3 protein.

>13|TRBV28|TRBJ1-5
ASSLVRGSGQPQH
>12|TRBV2|TRBJ1-5
ASSTGQFNQPQH
>13|TRBV20-1|TRBJ2-2
SASRTSGLTGELF
>12|TRBV6-2/TRBV6-3|TRBJ2-3
ASTDQISTDTQY
>12|TRBV19|TRBJ2-5
ASSIDWGEETQY
>15|TRBV20-1|TRBJ2-7
SASRLLAGGRSYEQY
>10|TRBV5-1|TRBJ2-7
ASRGQHYEQY
>12|TRBV7-2|TRBJ2-3
ASSEREYTDTQY
>12|TRBV29-1|TRBJ2-1
SVMGRESRNEQF
>12|TRBV18|TRBJ2-7
ASSPQGQAYEQY
>12|TRBV2|TRBJ2-1
ASLWREGYNEQF
>11|TRBV5-1|TRBJ2-1
ACGRAGSNEQF
>12|TRBV5-1|TRBJ2-1
ASAPTIMGNEQF